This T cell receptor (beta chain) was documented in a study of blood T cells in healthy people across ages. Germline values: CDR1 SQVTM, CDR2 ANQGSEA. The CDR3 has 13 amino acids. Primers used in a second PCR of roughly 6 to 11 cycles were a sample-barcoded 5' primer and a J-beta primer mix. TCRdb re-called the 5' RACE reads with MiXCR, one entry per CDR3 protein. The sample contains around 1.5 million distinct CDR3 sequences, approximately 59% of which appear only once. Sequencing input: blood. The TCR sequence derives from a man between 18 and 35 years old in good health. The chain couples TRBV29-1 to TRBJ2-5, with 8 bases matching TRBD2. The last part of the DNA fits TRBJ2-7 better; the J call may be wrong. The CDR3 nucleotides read TGCAGCGTTGGGGGGACTAGTTTTTCCGAGCAGTACTTC. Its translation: CSVGGTSFSEQYF.